This entry lists 15 T cell receptor beta chains sequenced from one sample in a study of CXCR3-negative and CXCR3-positive naive CD8 T cells (dated by TCRdb to the late 2010s). TCRdb names NextSeq 550 as the instrument used. The Human TCR Profiling Kit (MiLaboratory) was used to prepare UMI-labeled 5' RACE TRB cDNA libraries. TCRdb reprocessed the sequencing reads and holds a single record per CDR3 protein sequence, with no DNA. The record for this sample contains about 39,000 distinct CDR3 sequences. About 1.6% of the sample is held by the ten biggest clonotypes. The sequencing input was naive CXCR3- CD8+ T cells from blood. The meaning of the sample's cell subset or site label: CD45RO-CCR7+CD27+CD95- naive CD8+ T cells lacking CXCR3 (TNR3-). Receptors were obtained from a human donor in good health. Some clones in this sample may be carry-over from other donors' samples.

The chain links TRBV20-1 to TRBJ2-5; TCRdb returns TRBD1, unconfirmable since there is no DNA. This CDR3 is built from 13 residues. Germline assignment: CDR1 DFQATT and CDR2 SNEGSKA (reference sequence). This chain's CDR3 is CSARIWGGETQYF.

This rearrangement joins TRBV6-5 to TRBJ2-5; TCRdb's D call, TRBD1, is unchecked because there is no DNA. Germline CDR1 MNHEY, CDR2 SVGAGI. This CDR3 comprises 15 residues. CDR3: CASSYGLVGTETQYF.

The rearrangement links TRBV11-2 to TRBJ1-1. Germline values: CDR1 SGHAT, CDR2 FQNNGV. The CDR3 totals 15 residues. The chain's CDR3 is CASSLGPFANTEAFF. Filled out from reference TRBV11-2 and TRBJ1-1, the complete variable domain reads EAGVAQSPRYKIIEKRQSVAFWCNPISGHATLYWYQQILGQGPKLLIQFQNNGVVDDSQLPKDRFSAERLKGVDSTLKIQPAKLEDSAVYLCASSLGPFANTEAFFGQGTRLTVV.

The chain combines TRBV29-1 with TRBJ2-7; TCRdb gives TRBD1 as the D gene, but with no DNA this cannot be confirmed. The CDR3 length is 14 residues. The germline V gene has CDR1 SQVTM and CDR2 ANQGSEA. CDR3 amino acids: CSVEGRDPPYEQYF.

The chain links TRBV5-1 to TRBJ2-3. Germline values: CDR1 SGHRS, CDR2 YFSETQ. CDR3 length: 17 amino acids. The CDR3 spells CASSLAEAPAITDTQYF.

The rearrangement joins TRBV11-1 to TRBJ2-3; the TRBD1 assignment by TCRdb is unverifiable without DNA. The V gene's germline CDR1 is SGHAT and CDR2 FQDESV (reference sequence). The CDR3 extends over 15 amino acids. CDR3 sequence reads: CASSYGGGSGDTQYF.

The chain uses TRBV27 and TRBJ2-3. Looked up from germline, CDR1 is MNHEY and CDR2 is SMNVEV (reference sequence). There are 11 residues in the CDR3. The CDR3: CASSTTDTQYF.

V is TRBV20-1 and J is TRBJ2-3; TCRdb's D call, TRBD2, is unchecked because there is no DNA. The CDR3 extends over 14 amino acids. CDR1 and CDR2 from the germline V gene are DFQATT and SNEGSKA (reference sequence). The CDR3 loop reads CSAVLAASTDTQYF.

The J gene is TRBJ2-1, the V gene TRBV7-8. Germline CDR1 SGHVS, CDR2 FQNEAQ. This CDR3 spans 12 amino acids. This CDR3 is CASSFSPNEQFF.

The chain employs TRBV4-2 and TRBJ2-2; TCRdb's D call, TRBD1, is unchecked because there is no DNA. CDR1 is LGHNA, CDR2 YNFKEQ, per germline. This CDR3 contains 15 residues. The CDR3 here is CASSPTGGYTGELFF.

V is TRBV5-1 and J is TRBJ2-7; no DNA is available, so the TRBD1 call from TCRdb remains unchecked. Germline CDR1 is SGHRS and CDR2 is YFSETQ. The CDR3 spans 14 residues. The chain's CDR3 is CASSQGQGLYEQYF.

CDR3 in amino acids: CASSLSRGTVNEQFF. The chain recombines TRBV28 with TRBJ2-1; TCRdb proposes TRBD2, but this gene call is untestable without DNA. Germline-derived CDR1 and CDR2 are MDHEN and SYDVKM. The CDR3 sequence is 15 residues long.

V usage is TRBV5-6 and J usage is TRBJ2-2; absent DNA, TCRdb's TRBD1 call cannot be checked. The germline CDR1 and CDR2 sequences are SGHDT and YYEEEE. The CDR3 is made up of 18 amino acids. Here the CDR3 reads CASSAGLSRDRGYGELFF.

The rearrangement links TRBV18 to TRBJ1-1; TCRdb designates TRBD1, a call that cannot be tested without DNA. Germline lookup yields CDR1 KGHSH and CDR2 LQKENI. The CDR3 is 17 amino acids. The CDR3 region is CASSPADRGIENTEAFF.

This chain connects TRBV10-3 to TRBJ2-1; TCRdb returns TRBD1, unconfirmable since there is no DNA. This CDR3 region has 14 residues. CDR1 is ENHRY, CDR2 SYGVKD, per germline. This CDR3 reads CATGQGLFFNEQFF.